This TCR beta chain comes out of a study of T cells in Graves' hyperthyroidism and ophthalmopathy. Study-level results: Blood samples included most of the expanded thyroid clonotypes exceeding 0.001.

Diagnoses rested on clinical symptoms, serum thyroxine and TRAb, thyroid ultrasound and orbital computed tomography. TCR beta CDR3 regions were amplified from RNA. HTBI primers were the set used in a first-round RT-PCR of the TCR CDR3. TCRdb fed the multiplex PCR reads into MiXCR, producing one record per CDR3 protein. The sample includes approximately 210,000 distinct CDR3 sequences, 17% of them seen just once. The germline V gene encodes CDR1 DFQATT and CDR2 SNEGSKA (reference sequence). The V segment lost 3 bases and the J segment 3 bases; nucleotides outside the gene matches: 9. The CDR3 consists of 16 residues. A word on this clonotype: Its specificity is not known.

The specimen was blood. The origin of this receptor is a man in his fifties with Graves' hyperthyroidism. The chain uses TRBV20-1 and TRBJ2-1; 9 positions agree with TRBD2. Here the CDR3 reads CSASPLAGTLYNEQFF. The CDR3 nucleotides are TGCAGTGCTAGCCCCCTAGCGGGAACGCTCTACAATGAGCAGTTCTTC.